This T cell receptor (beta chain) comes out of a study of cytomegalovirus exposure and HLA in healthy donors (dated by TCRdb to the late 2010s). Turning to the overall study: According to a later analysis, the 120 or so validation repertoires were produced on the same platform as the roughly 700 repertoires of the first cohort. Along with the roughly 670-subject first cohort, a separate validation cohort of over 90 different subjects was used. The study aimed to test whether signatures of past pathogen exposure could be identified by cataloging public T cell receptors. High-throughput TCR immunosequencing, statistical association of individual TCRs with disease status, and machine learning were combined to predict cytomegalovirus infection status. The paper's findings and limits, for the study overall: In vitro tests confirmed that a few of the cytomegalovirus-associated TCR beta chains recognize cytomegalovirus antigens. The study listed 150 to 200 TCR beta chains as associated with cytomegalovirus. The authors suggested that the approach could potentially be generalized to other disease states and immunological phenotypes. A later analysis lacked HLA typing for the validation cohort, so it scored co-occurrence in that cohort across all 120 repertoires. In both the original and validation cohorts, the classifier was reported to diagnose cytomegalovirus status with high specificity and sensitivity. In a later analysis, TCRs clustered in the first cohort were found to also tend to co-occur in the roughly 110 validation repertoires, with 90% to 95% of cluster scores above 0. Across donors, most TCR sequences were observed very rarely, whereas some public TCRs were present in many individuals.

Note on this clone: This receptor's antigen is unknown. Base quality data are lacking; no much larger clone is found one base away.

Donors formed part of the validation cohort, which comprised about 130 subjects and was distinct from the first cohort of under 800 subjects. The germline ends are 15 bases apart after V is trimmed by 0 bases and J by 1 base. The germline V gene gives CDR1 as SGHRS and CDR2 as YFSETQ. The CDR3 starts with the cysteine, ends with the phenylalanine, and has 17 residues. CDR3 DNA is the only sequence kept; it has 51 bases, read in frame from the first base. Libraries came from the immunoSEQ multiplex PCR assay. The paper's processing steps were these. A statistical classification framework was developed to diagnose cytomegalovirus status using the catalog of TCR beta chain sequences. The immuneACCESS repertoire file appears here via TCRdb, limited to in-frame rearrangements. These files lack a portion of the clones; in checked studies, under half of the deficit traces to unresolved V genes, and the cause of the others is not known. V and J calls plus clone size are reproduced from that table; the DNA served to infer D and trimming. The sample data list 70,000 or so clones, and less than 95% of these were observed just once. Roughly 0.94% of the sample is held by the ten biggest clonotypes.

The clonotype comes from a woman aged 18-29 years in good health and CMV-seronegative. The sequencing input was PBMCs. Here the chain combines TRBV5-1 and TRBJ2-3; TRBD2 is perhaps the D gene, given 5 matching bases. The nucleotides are TGCGCCAGCAGCTTGGAGCCGGGGAGCCCTGGCACAGATACGCAGTATTTT. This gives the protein CASSLEPGSPGTDTQYF.